Listed here are 21 T cell receptor beta chains from one sample, sequenced in a study of blood T cell repertoires in COVID-19. The repertoire was sequenced with immunoSEQ multiplex PCR; TCRdb's copy has only in-frame clones and lacks some. The repertoire holds 120,000 or so clones, roughly 90% seen once, with roughly 1.2% in the top ten. The sample taken for sequencing was peripheral blood. The receptor source for this set is a woman of 80 years or more with acute or convalescent COVID-19.

This chain connects TRBV19 to TRBJ2-7, with D perhaps TRBD2 (5 bases). Germline V lookup: CDR1 LNHDA, CDR2 SQIVND (reference sequence). Trimming removed 3 bases at V and 2 bases at J, with 8 bases between. There are 13 residues in the CDR3. The CDR3 spells CASSMRVAYEQYF. The CDR3 region has the DNA TGTGCCAGTAGTATGCGGGTTGCCTACGAGCAGTACTTC. Looking up the rest from reference TRBV19 and TRBJ2-7 gives the full variable domain: DGGITQSPKYLFRKEGQNVTLSCEQNLNHDAMYWYRQDPGQGLRLIYYSQIVNDFQKGDIAEGYSVSREKKESFPLTVTSAQKNPTAFYLCASSMRVAYEQYFGPGTRLTVT.

The V call is TRBV6-5, the J call TRBJ1-2; D call uncertain. The length of the CDR3 is 12 residues. From germline, CDR1 is MNHEY and CDR2 SVGAGI. V shed 5 bases and J shed 8 bases, with 12 bases lying between them. CDR3 in amino acids: CASSISGKGYTF. In nucleotides, the CDR3 is TGTGCCAGCAGTATTTCGGGGAAGGGCTACACCTTC.

The V and J genes are TRBV28 and TRBJ2-7; 8 positions agree with TRBD1. The trim removed 11 bases at V and 7 bases at J, leaving 13 bases unmatched. CDR1 is MDHEN and CDR2 is SYDVKM in the germline V gene. CDR3 size: 13 residues. The CDR3 reads CAARQGTLQEQYF. The DNA for the CDR3 is TGTGCCGCAAGACAGGGGACCTTGCAAGAGCAGTACTTC.

The chain joins TRBV6-5 to TRBJ1-2; 10 nucleotides agree with TRBD1. The length of the CDR3 is 15 residues. V shed 5 bases and J 5 bases; nucleotides not matched to a gene: 8. Germline values: CDR1 MNHEY, CDR2 SVGAGI. CDR3 amino acids: CASSPRTGGVYGYTF. The CDR3 DNA is TGTGCCAGCAGTCCTCGGACAGGGGGTGTGTATGGCTACACCTTC.

This clone showed up just once. This sequence joins TRBV2 and TRBJ1-5; D gene unclear. The CDR3 has 12 amino acids. The germline gives CDR1 SNHLY, CDR2 FYNNEI. Trimming pared 7 bases from V and 9 bases from J, leaving 13 bases between. CDR3 sequence: CASMGDLGPQHF. CDR3 DNA sequence: TGTGCCAGCATGGGCGATTTGGGGCCCCAGCATTTT.

This clone was detected a few times. The CDR3 DNA is TGTGCCGCGAGCGATGGGACAGACATGAACACTGAAGCTTTCTTT. Amino acids: CAASDGTDMNTEAFF. The chain uses TRBV11-2 and TRBJ1-1, with TRBD1 identical over 7 bases. CDR3 length equals 15 residues. Germline V gives CDR1 SGHAT, CDR2 FQNNGV. Trimming cost V 11 bases and J 0 bases; bases outside gene matches: 12.

The chain is built from TRBV5-4 and TRBJ1-2, with D perhaps matching TRBD1 (5 bases). The CDR3 is made up of 14 amino acids. V dropped 0 bases and J dropped 4 bases, with 10 bases sitting between them. The germline CDR1 and CDR2 sequences are SGHNT and YYREEE (reference sequence). CDR3 nucleotide sequence: TGTGCCAGCAGCTTGGGAGGGGAGGGCTATGGCTACACCTTC. Protein product: CASSLGGEGYGYTF.

This clone has a handful of counts. The chain is built from TRBV3-1 (or the pseudogene TRBV3-2) and TRBJ1-2; 9 bases are shared with TRBD1. From germline, CDR1 is LGHDT and CDR2 YNNKEL (reference sequence). The trim removed 4 bases at V and 5 bases at J, leaving 5 bases unmatched. The CDR3 contains 14 residues. DNA for the CDR3: TGTGCCAGCAGCCTTACAGGGGGCAGGTATGGCTACACCTTC. Translating gives CASSLTGGRYGYTF.

V usage is TRBV10-3 and J usage is TRBJ1-5; a weak D match, TRBD1 (5 bases). CDR1 and CDR2 (germline): ENHRY, SYGVKD. This CDR3 is 14 amino acids long. Trimming took off 10 bases at V and 1 base at J, with 14 bases between the two ends. As DNA, the CDR3 is TGTGCCACTCGGGTCGACAGCAGCAATCAGCCCCAGCATTTT. Encoded protein: CATRVDSSNQPQHF.

The V gene is TRBV19, the J gene TRBJ2-1; no definite D call. The CDR3 has 11 residues. The germline V gene encodes CDR1 LNHDA and CDR2 SQIVND (reference sequence). Between the trimmed V and J ends, which lost 5 bases and 10 bases, there was a span of 9 bases. CDR3 nucleotides: TGTGCCAGTAGTCCTTATCGGGAGCAGTTCTTC. Translation: CASSPYREQFF.

The chain couples TRBV21-1 to TRBJ2-7; the D segment call TRBD2 is taken from the table without a DNA check. TRBV21-1 is labeled a pseudogene. The CDR3 loop spans 10 amino acids. The CDR3 DNA sequence: TGTGCCAGGGGGGGGAAGGAGCAGTACTTC. It codes for CARGGKEQYF.

The V and J genes are TRBV3-1 (or the pseudogene TRBV3-2) and TRBJ1-3; D is uncertain. CDR3 length: 14 residues. Per the germline V gene, CDR1 is LGHDT and CDR2 is YNNKEL (reference sequence). Trimming shortened V by 4 bases and J by 0 bases, and 7 bases separated the two germline ends. CDR3 loop: CASSRGDSGNTIYF. The CDR3 DNA reads as TGTGCCAGCAGCCGCGGGGACTCTGGAAACACCATATATTTT.

V usage is TRBV9 and J usage is TRBJ1-1; TRBD1 aligns across 7 bases. Trimming cost V 0 bases and J 10 bases; bases outside gene matches: 3. Germline V gene lookup returns CDR1 SGDLS and CDR2 YYNGEE. The CDR3 loop spans 12 amino acids. The CDR3 here is CASSVDRGVAFF. The CDR3 bases are TGTGCCAGCAGCGTAGACAGGGGCGTAGCTTTCTTT.

This sequence joins TRBV11-2 and TRBJ1-2; TRBD1 might be the D (5 bases). V was pared by 2 bases and J by 5 bases, with 21 bases between. CDR3 length equals 17 residues. Germline CDR1 is SGHAT and CDR2 is FQNNGV. The CDR3 region is CASSLSPTGGGLYGYTF. The CDR3, as DNA: TGTGCCAGCAGCTTAAGTCCAACGGGCGGGGGACTTTATGGCTACACCTTC.

This clone was found a few times. The rearrangement uses TRBV6-6 and TRBJ2-7; 13 bases match TRBD2. This CDR3 spans 15 amino acids. Unmatched junction bases numbered 5, after V lost 7 bases and J lost 2 bases. Per the germline V gene, CDR1 is MNHNY and CDR2 is SVGAGI (reference sequence). The CDR3 DNA sequence: TGTGCCAGCACCACGACTAGCGGGAGGCCCTACGAGCAGTACTTC. It yields the protein CASTTTSGRPYEQYF.

The chain carries TRBV6-5 and TRBJ1-2; tentatively, D is TRBD1 (5 bases). Trimming removed 6 bases at V and 6 bases at J, with 14 bases between. The CDR3 totals 13 residues. The germline CDR1 and CDR2 sequences are MNHEY and SVGAGI. This CDR3 reads CASSLQGGHGYTF. CDR3 DNA: TGTGCCAGCAGCCTCCAGGGTGGGCATGGCTACACCTTC.

The V and J genes are TRBV6-5 and TRBJ2-1, with 9 bases lining up with TRBD2. Trimming removed 0 bases from V and 5 bases from J; junction bases left unmatched: 5. The germline V gene encodes CDR1 MNHEY and CDR2 SVGAGI. This CDR3 has 16 amino acids. For the CDR3, the DNA is TGTGCCAGCAGTTACTCTGGCGGGGGGGAGGACAATGAGCAGTTCTTC. Protein sequence: CASSYSGGGEDNEQFF.

Only one count was recorded for this clone. The V and J genes are TRBV2 and TRBJ2-7, with 12 positions matching TRBD2. J lost 6 bases, V lost 7 bases, and 10 bases had no gene match. This CDR3 has 15 residues. Per the germline V gene, CDR1 is SNHLY and CDR2 is FYNNEI. The CDR3 DNA is TGTGCCAGCAACGGGGGACTAGCGGGCCCCGGCGAGCAGTACTTC. This gives the protein CASNGGLAGPGEQYF.

The CDR3 spells CASRETGVGAFF. As DNA, the CDR3 is TGTGCCAGCAGAGAGACAGGGGTAGGAGCTTTCTTT. The J gene is TRBJ1-1, the V gene TRBV2; 8 bases line up with TRBD1. The J segment lost 10 bases and the V segment lost 6 bases, leaving 7 bases of the junction unmatched. The CDR3 is made up of 12 amino acids. The germline gives CDR1 SNHLY, CDR2 FYNNEI.

This clone turned up a few times. The chain has TRBV5-1 and TRBJ2-2; 7 positions match TRBD1. The CDR3 length is 15 residues. V shed 4 bases, J shed 2 bases, and the junction held 5 bases outside the gene matches. From germline, CDR1 is SGHRS and CDR2 YFSETQ. CDR3 protein: CASSRTGQNTGELFF. The DNA of the CDR3 is TGCGCCAGCAGCCGGACAGGCCAAAACACCGGGGAGCTGTTTTTT.

This chain links TRBV19 with TRBJ1-5, with TRBD1 matching over 12 bases. The CDR3 spans 14 residues. Trimming removed 10 bases from V and 7 bases from J; junction bases left unmatched: 8. Germline V gene lookup returns CDR1 LNHDA and CDR2 SQIVND (reference sequence). CDR3 nucleotides: TGTGCCACCCGGGGACAGGGGGCTTCCCAGCCCCAGCATTTT. Its protein product is CATRGQGASQPQHF.